This T cell receptor (beta chain) was sequenced during a study of blood T cell repertoires in COVID-19. Study background: Whether acute or convalescent, the COVID-19 samples came from the United States, Italy and Spain.

The CDR3 has 17 amino acids. V trimming: 0 bases; J trimming: 5 bases; junction bases outside the gene matches: 9. CDR1 KGHDR and CDR2 SFDVKD come from the germline V gene. In the source study's methods: Reference gene primer amplification in the assay estimated nucleated cell counts. Produced via immunoSEQ multiplex PCR; TCRdb's table is partial and in-frame only. D and trimming were read from the DNA, whereas the V and J calls and clone size are those reported in that table. The sample includes 70,000 to 100,000 clones, 85% to 95% of them seen just once. Material: peripheral blood. The origin of this receptor is a man aged 55 to 70 with acute or convalescent COVID-19. The chain uses TRBV24-1 and TRBJ2-1; 7 bases map to TRBD2. The CDR3 nucleotides are TGTGCCACCAGTGATTTGCAGTCAGCGGGACGAAACAATGAGCAGTTCTTC. This sequence encodes CATSDLQSAGRNNEQFF.